A single sample is the source of the 20 T cell receptor beta chains below, sequenced in a study of blood T cell repertoires in COVID-19. Profiling relied on immunoSEQ multiplex PCR, and the TCRdb table lists in-frame clones only, not all of them. The sample comprises around 220,000 clones, about 93% of which are singletons, and around 1.8% rests with the top ten. The sample taken for sequencing was PBMCs or T cells enriched from blood (not recorded which). These receptors came from a young woman who had recovered from COVID-19.

The genes are TRBV24-1 and TRBJ1-2; 7 nucleotides line up with TRBD1. The V segment lost 12 bases and the J segment 6 bases; nucleotides outside the gene matches: 18. The germline CDR1 and CDR2 sequences are KGHDR and SFDVKD. The CDR3 is 15 residues long. Written as DNA, the CDR3 is TGTGCCGACCAGCCGGGACAGTTTTTTGGGAATGGCTACACCTTC. This gives the protein CADQPGQFFGNGYTF.

This chain joins TRBV3-1 (or the pseudogene TRBV3-2) and TRBJ2-2; perhaps TRBD2 as D (5 bases). This CDR3 spans 17 amino acids. From germline, CDR1 is LGHDT and CDR2 YNNKEL (reference sequence). Trimming removed 4 bases from V and 1 base from J, with 16 bases in between. Here the CDR3 DNA reads TGTGCCAGCAGCCCCCCCCGACTAAACCTGAACACCGGGGAGCTGTTTTTT. It translates to CASSPPRLNLNTGELFF.

The V and J genes are TRBV13 and TRBJ2-7; TRBD1 aligns across 7 bases. The germline V gene encodes CDR1 PRHDT and CDR2 FYEKMQ (reference sequence). V shed 0 bases and J 3 bases; nucleotides not matched to a gene: 8. CDR3 length equals 16 residues. CDR3 bases: TGTGCCAGCAGCTTAGGGGGCGAGGGGGCGATCTACGAGCAGTACTTC. It translates to CASSLGGEGAIYEQYF.

Only one count was recorded for this clone. V is TRBV28 and J is TRBJ1-5; D might be TRBD1 (6 bases). Between the trimmed V and J ends, which lost 6 bases and 3 bases, there was a span of 21 bases. Germline-derived CDR1 and CDR2 are MDHEN and SYDVKM. This CDR3 contains 17 residues. The CDR3 DNA reads as TGTGCCAGCAGCCTACCAAGGGGGGGCTCATACAATCAGCCCCAGCATTTT. This sequence encodes CASSLPRGGSYNQPQHF.

This clone was observed a few times. This sequence joins TRBV9 and TRBJ2-7, with TRBD1 matching over 10 bases. The V segment lost 4 bases and the J segment 6 bases; nucleotides outside the gene matches: 16. The CDR3 sequence is 17 residues long. Germline V CDR1 and CDR2: SGDLS, YYNGEE. CDR3 region: CASSSPFDGTGDLEQYF. The CDR3 DNA follows: TGTGCCAGCAGCTCCCCCTTTGACGGGACAGGGGACCTCGAGCAGTACTTC.

The V and J genes are TRBV3-1 (or the pseudogene TRBV3-2) and TRBJ1-2, with 7 bases aligning to TRBD1. The CDR3 totals 14 residues. The V and J ends lost 1 base and 6 bases, in that order; junction bases with no gene match: 5. Germline CDR1 reads LGHDT; CDR2 reads YNNKEL (reference sequence). DNA for the CDR3: TGTGCCAGCAGCCAAGCGGGGACAGCCAATGGCTACACCTTC. This encodes CASSQAGTANGYTF.

This clone has just one count. The chain links TRBV11-2 to TRBJ1-1; TRBD1 is a possible D gene (5 bases). V was trimmed by 5 bases and J by 1 base, leaving 8 bases between them. Germline CDR1 is SGHAT and CDR2 is FQNNGV. The CDR3 runs 13 residues. CDR3: CASSRTGNTEAFF. CDR3 DNA sequence: TGTGCCAGCAGCCGCACAGGGAACACTGAAGCTTTCTTT.

The chain joins TRBV7-6 to TRBJ2-2, with 7 bases that match TRBD1. This CDR3 spans 15 amino acids. V lost 5 bases to trimming and J lost 7 bases; unmatched junction nucleotides: 10. The germline V gene has CDR1 SGHVS and CDR2 FNYEAQ. The CDR3, as DNA: TGTGCCAGCAGCCCCCTGACAGGGCGCGGCGGGGAGCTGTTTTTT. This gives the protein CASSPLTGRGGELFF.

The rearrangement joins TRBV2 to TRBJ1-2, with 10 bases identical to TRBD1. CDR3 length: 13 amino acids. The germline V gene has CDR1 SNHLY and CDR2 FYNNEI. J lost 6 bases, V lost 4 bases, and 2 bases had no gene match. For the CDR3, the DNA is TGTGCCAGCAGTGGACAGGGGGCTCATGGCTACACCTTC. Protein sequence: CASSGQGAHGYTF.

J is TRBJ2-3 and V is TRBV2; 10 bases fit TRBD2. Germline V gives CDR1 SNHLY, CDR2 FYNNEI. This CDR3 comprises 15 residues. J lost 6 bases, V lost 1 base, and 4 bases had no gene match. CDR3 sequence: CASSEETGLADTQYF. The CDR3 DNA reads TGTGCCAGCAGTGAAGAGACGGGACTAGCGGATACGCAGTATTTT. The complete variable domain, with remaining parts taken from reference TRBV2 and TRBJ2-3, reads EPEVTQTPSHQVTQMGQEVILRCVPISNHLYFYWYRQILGQKVEFLVSFYNNEISEKSEIFDDQFSVERPDGSNFTLKIRSTKLEDSAMYFCASSEETGLADTQYFGPGTRLTVL.

The J gene is TRBJ2-3, the V gene TRBV2, with TRBD1 as a possible D gene (6 bases). Deletions cut 7 bases from V and 1 base from J, with 12 bases between. Germline V gives CDR1 SNHLY, CDR2 FYNNEI. The CDR3 has 14 amino acids. The CDR3 region is CASKYRVGTDTQYF. CDR3 in DNA: TGTGCCAGCAAATACAGGGTAGGCACAGATACGCAGTATTTT.

For this clone: This sample includes further DNA sequences coding for the same CDR3. V and J are TRBV9 and TRBJ1-3; D may be TRBD1 (5 bases). The germline V gene encodes CDR1 SGDLS and CDR2 YYNGEE. The CDR3 loop spans 14 amino acids. The V gene lost 3 bases and the J gene lost 0 bases, with 7 bases spanning the gap. CDR3 sequence: CASSAGGSGNTIYF. For the CDR3, the DNA is TGTGCCAGCAGCGCCGGGGGCTCTGGAAACACCATATATTTT.

The chain recombines TRBV5-1 with TRBJ1-1; D perhaps matches TRBD1 (6 bases). The germline gives CDR1 SGHRS, CDR2 YFSETQ. The CDR3 sequence is 14 residues long. V was trimmed by 5 bases and J by 0 bases, leaving 11 bases between them. CDR3 residues: CASRRGTLNTEAFF. Written as DNA, the CDR3 is TGCGCCAGCAGGAGAGGGACATTGAACACTGAAGCTTTCTTT.

This rearrangement joins TRBV24-1 to TRBJ2-1; TRBD1 aligns across 8 bases. V shed 4 bases, J shed 10 bases, and the junction held 11 bases outside the gene matches. CDR1 is KGHDR and CDR2 is SFDVKD in the germline V gene. The CDR3 runs to 15 residues. The CDR3 loop reads CATSDSGQAMREQFF. The CDR3 nucleotides read TGTGCCACCAGTGACTCGGGACAGGCGATGAGGGAGCAGTTCTTC.

The chain has TRBV9 and TRBJ2-4; 8 nucleotides align to TRBD2. The CDR3 spans 19 residues. Germline V CDR1 and CDR2: SGDLS, YYNGEE. With V trimmed by 0 bases and J by 5 bases, 16 bases remained unmatched. DNA for the CDR3: TGTGCCAGCAGCGTAGTAGCCATAGTGGCGGGGGGCCCGGAAAACATTCAGTACTTC. Encoded protein: CASSVVAIVAGGPENIQYF.

The chain is built from TRBV12-3 or TRBV12-4 and TRBJ2-1; perhaps TRBD1 as D (6 bases). The germline V and J ends were trimmed by 6 bases and 9 bases, with 12 bases remaining between them. CDR3 length: 12 residues. The CDR3 sequence is CASRSPGAEQFF. CDR3 DNA sequence: TGTGCCAGCAGGTCCCCAGGGGCTGAGCAGTTCTTC.

The CDR3 region has the DNA TGTGCCAGCAGCGTGACAGGGGGGGTCTACAATGAGCAGTTCTTC. It encodes CASSVTGGVYNEQFF. V and J are TRBV9 and TRBJ2-1, with 9 positions matching TRBD1. Germline CDR1 is SGDLS and CDR2 is YYNGEE. Trimming at V came to 2 bases and at J to 3 bases, leaving 3 bases not matched to a gene. CDR3 size: 15 residues.

V and J are TRBV27 and TRBJ2-1; 8 positions match TRBD2. Germline loops: CDR1 MNHEY, CDR2 SMNVEV (reference sequence). V trimming: 11 bases; J trimming: 5 bases; junction bases outside the gene matches: 11. There are 14 residues in the CDR3. CDR3 in amino acids: CASNRGGRNNEQFF. CDR3 bases: TGTGCCTCTAACCGGGGGGGTCGGAACAATGAGCAGTTCTTC.

The chain uses TRBV27 and TRBJ1-2, with D unclear. The V gene lost 0 bases and the J gene lost 4 bases, with 9 bases spanning the gap. The germline V gene encodes CDR1 MNHEY and CDR2 SMNVEV (reference sequence). This CDR3 spans 14 amino acids. The CDR3 DNA sequence: TGTGCCAGCAGTTTATCCGGGAGGAGCTATGGCTACACCTTC. It yields the protein CASSLSGRSYGYTF.

This clone occurred once. This sample includes further DNA sequences coding for the same CDR3. This chain connects TRBV12-3 or TRBV12-4 to TRBJ1-1; D is unclear. Trimming pared 4 bases from V and 5 bases from J, leaving 11 bases between. CDR3 length: 13 amino acids. CDR3 DNA: TGTGCCAGCAGTTCTCGGACGGGAACTGAAGCTTTCTTT. This codes for CASSSRTGTEAFF.